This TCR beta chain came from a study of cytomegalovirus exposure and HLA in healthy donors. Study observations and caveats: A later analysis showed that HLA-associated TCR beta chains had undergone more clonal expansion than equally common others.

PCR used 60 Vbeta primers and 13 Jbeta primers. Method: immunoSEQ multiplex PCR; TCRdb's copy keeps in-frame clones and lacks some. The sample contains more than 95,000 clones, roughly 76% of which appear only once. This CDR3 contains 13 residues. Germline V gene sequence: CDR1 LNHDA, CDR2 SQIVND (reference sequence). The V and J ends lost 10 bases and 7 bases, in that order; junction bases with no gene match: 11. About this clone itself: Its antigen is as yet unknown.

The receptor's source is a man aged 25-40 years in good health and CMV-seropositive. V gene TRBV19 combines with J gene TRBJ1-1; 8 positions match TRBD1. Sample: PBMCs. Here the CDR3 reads CATGGGTGIEAFF. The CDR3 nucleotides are TGTGCCACCGGGGGCGGGACAGGCATTGAAGCTTTCTTT.